The rows below give T cell receptor beta chains drawn from one sample of a study of PD-1 and CTLA-4 blockade in melanoma. TCRdb's table, derived via immunoSEQ multiplex PCR, lists solely in-frame clones and lacks some. The sample includes tens of thousands of clones, less than 90% of them seen just once. The input for sequencing was CD8+ T cells from peripheral blood, taken from a patient given anti-PD-1 treatment. The receptors were sampled from a human donor with melanoma. Both conserved end residues are part of each CDR3. The order of the fields is V gene, D gene, clone size, J gene, CDR3 protein, CDR3 DNA. D genes are given only for firm matches. Clone size is shown for a subset of rows, as once, few, many or a class of expanded clone.

v_gene: TRBV28
d_gene: TRBD1
abundance: .
j_gene: TRBJ1-2
CDR3aa: CASSAFDGTGVDYGYTF
CDR3nt: TGTGCCAGCAGTGCTTTTGACGGGACAGGGGTCGACTATGGCTACACCTTC

v_gene: TRBV27
d_gene: .
abundance: .
j_gene: TRBJ1-5
CDR3aa: CASSSGSNQPQHF
CDR3nt: TGTGCCAGCAGTTCAGGTAGCAATCAGCCCCAGCATTTT

v_gene: TRBV6-2/TRBV6-3
d_gene: TRBD2
abundance: .
j_gene: TRBJ2-2
CDR3aa: CASSHIVGGSNTGELFF
CDR3nt: TGTGCCAGCAGTCACATTGTGGGAGGGTCGAACACCGGGGAGCTGTTTTTT

v_gene: TRBV6-6
d_gene: .
abundance: .
j_gene: TRBJ2-2
CDR3aa: CASSYSRTIAGELFF
CDR3nt: TGTGCCAGCAGTTACTCGAGAACTATCGCCGGGGAGCTGTTTTTT

v_gene: TRBV5-6
d_gene: TRBD1
abundance: .
j_gene: TRBJ2-7
CDR3aa: CASSIQGAHPYEQYF
CDR3nt: TGTGCCAGCAGCATTCAGGGGGCGCATCCCTACGAGCAGTACTTC

v_gene: TRBV5-1
d_gene: .
abundance: .
j_gene: TRBJ2-1
CDR3aa: CASSSTGYNEQFF
CDR3nt: TGCGCCAGCAGCTCGACAGGTTACAATGAGCAGTTCTTC

v_gene: TRBV4-1
d_gene: .
abundance: few
j_gene: TRBJ1-3
CDR3aa: CASSQDAGVSGNTIYF
CDR3nt: TGCGCCAGCAGCCAAGATGCCGGGGTATCTGGAAACACCATATATTTT

v_gene: TRBV2
d_gene: .
abundance: .
j_gene: TRBJ1-1
CDR3aa: CASCSNTEAFF
CDR3nt: TGTGCCAGCTGTAGTAACACTGAAGCTTTCTTT

v_gene: TRBV11-3
d_gene: .
abundance: .
j_gene: TRBJ2-6
CDR3aa: CASSFPRELGSGANVLTF
CDR3nt: TGTGCCAGCAGCTTCCCCAGGGAACTGGGGTCTGGGGCCAACGTCCTGACTTTC

v_gene: TRBV4-1
d_gene: .
abundance: .
j_gene: TRBJ2-2
CDR3aa: CASSHRDRNTGELFF
CDR3nt: TGCGCCAGCAGCCATCGCGACAGAAACACCGGGGAGCTGTTTTTT

v_gene: TRBV2
d_gene: .
abundance: .
j_gene: TRBJ2-3
CDR3aa: CASSEELADSTDTQYF
CDR3nt: TGTGCCAGCAGTGAAGAATTAGCCGACAGCACAGATACGCAGTATTTT

v_gene: TRBV28
d_gene: .
abundance: .
j_gene: TRBJ2-5
CDR3aa: CASSFSLQETQYF
CDR3nt: TGTGCCAGCAGTTTCTCATTGCAAGAGACCCAGTACTTC

v_gene: TRBV5-5
d_gene: .
abundance: .
j_gene: TRBJ2-7
CDR3aa: CASSLSNVYEQYF
CDR3nt: TGTGCCAGCAGCTTGAGCAACGTTTACGAGCAGTACTTC

v_gene: TRBV27
d_gene: TRBD1
abundance: .
j_gene: TRBJ2-1
CDR3aa: CASSSPGQGRNEQFF
CDR3nt: TGTGCCAGCAGTTCGCCGGGACAGGGTCGAAATGAGCAGTTCTTC

v_gene: TRBV5-4
d_gene: TRBD1
abundance: .
j_gene: TRBJ2-1
CDR3aa: CASSLDAGGDRGQDEQFF
CDR3nt: TGTGCCAGCAGCTTGGACGCAGGGGGGGACAGGGGGCAGGATGAGCAGTTCTTC

v_gene: TRBV2
d_gene: .
abundance: .
j_gene: TRBJ2-7
CDR3aa: CASGGTVSYEQYF
CDR3nt: TGTGCCAGCGGAGGGACGGTGTCCTACGAGCAGTACTTC

v_gene: TRBV30
d_gene: .
abundance: .
j_gene: TRBJ2-5
CDR3aa: CAWSVGGETQYF
CDR3nt: TGTGCCTGGAGTGTGGGGGGAGAGACCCAGTACTTC

v_gene: TRBV4-3
d_gene: .
abundance: .
j_gene: TRBJ2-1
CDR3aa: CASSQVDGSYNEQFF
CDR3nt: TGCGCCAGCAGCCAAGTTGATGGCTCCTACAATGAGCAGTTCTTC

v_gene: TRBV30
d_gene: .
abundance: .
j_gene: TRBJ1-2
CDR3aa: CACLEWTASNYGYTF
CDR3nt: TGTGCCTGCCTAGAATGGACAGCTTCTAACTATGGCTACACCTTC

v_gene: TRBV6-6
d_gene: TRBD2
abundance: .
j_gene: TRBJ2-3
CDR3aa: CASSQGLAGGTDTQYF
CDR3nt: TGTGCCAGCAGTCAGGGACTAGCGGGGGGGACAGATACGCAGTATTTT

v_gene: TRBV6-1
d_gene: TRBD2
abundance: once
j_gene: TRBJ2-2
CDR3aa: CASSESSGGPGELFF
CDR3nt: TGTGCCAGCAGTGAGAGTAGCGGGGGGCCCGGGGAGCTGTTTTTT

v_gene: TRBV7-8
d_gene: TRBD2
abundance: .
j_gene: TRBJ2-3
CDR3aa: CASRLAGDADTQYF
CDR3nt: TGTGCCAGCAGGCTAGCGGGGGACGCAGATACGCAGTATTTT

v_gene: TRBV15
d_gene: .
abundance: .
j_gene: TRBJ1-1
CDR3aa: CATSTSPGGQNTEAFF
CDR3nt: TGTGCCACCAGCACAAGTCCCGGGGGACAGAACACTGAAGCTTTCTTT

v_gene: TRBV30
d_gene: .
abundance: .
j_gene: TRBJ2-2
CDR3aa: CAWLSGQSTGELFF
CDR3nt: TGTGCCTGGCTCTCGGGGCAGTCCACCGGGGAGCTGTTTTTT

v_gene: TRBV28
d_gene: TRBD1
abundance: .
j_gene: TRBJ1-2
CDR3aa: CASSSGTGNNYGYTF
CDR3nt: TGTGCCAGCAGTTCTGGGACAGGGAATAACTATGGCTACACCTTC

v_gene: TRBV6-5
d_gene: .
abundance: .
j_gene: TRBJ1-2
CDR3aa: CASSLDPQGGDGYTF
CDR3nt: TGTGCCAGCAGTCTTGACCCTCAAGGGGGAGATGGCTACACCTTC

v_gene: TRBV7-9
d_gene: TRBD1
abundance: .
j_gene: TRBJ2-1
CDR3aa: CASSLRGQGYDEQFF
CDR3nt: TGTGCCAGCAGCTTAAGGGGACAGGGGTATGATGAGCAGTTCTTC

v_gene: TRBV7-8
d_gene: .
abundance: .
j_gene: TRBJ1-5
CDR3aa: CASSQGGDSNQPQHF
CDR3nt: TGTGCCAGCAGCCAAGGGGGGGATAGCAATCAGCCCCAGCATTTT

v_gene: TRBV11-2
d_gene: TRBD1
abundance: .
j_gene: TRBJ1-6
CDR3aa: CASSSLRQGKRSPLHF
CDR3nt: TGTGCCAGCAGCTCCCTCCGACAGGGAAAACGTTCACCCCTCCACTTT

v_gene: TRBV11-1
d_gene: TRBD2
abundance: .
j_gene: TRBJ2-5
CDR3aa: CASSSTSGGETQYF
CDR3nt: TGTGCCAGCAGCTCGACTAGCGGGGGGGAGACCCAGTACTTC

v_gene: TRBV12-3/TRBV12-4
d_gene: .
abundance: .
j_gene: TRBJ1-3
CDR3aa: CASSRDSGNTIYF
CDR3nt: TGTGCCAGTTCCCGAGACTCTGGAAACACCATATATTTT

v_gene: TRBV2
d_gene: .
abundance: .
j_gene: TRBJ1-2
CDR3aa: CASRGLEGRNYGYTF
CDR3nt: TGTGCCAGCAGGGGACTGGAGGGGAGGAATTATGGCTACACCTTC

v_gene: TRBV27
d_gene: TRBD1
abundance: .
j_gene: TRBJ1-1
CDR3aa: CASSPGTANTEAFF
CDR3nt: TGTGCCAGCAGTCCCGGGACAGCGAACACTGAAGCTTTCTTT

v_gene: TRBV28
d_gene: TRBD1
abundance: .
j_gene: TRBJ2-1
CDR3aa: CASRYGQGLHNEQFF
CDR3nt: TGTGCCAGCAGATACGGACAGGGGCTGCACAATGAGCAGTTCTTC

v_gene: TRBV3-1/TRBV3-2
d_gene: TRBD1
abundance: .
j_gene: TRBJ2-3
CDR3aa: CASSARGQGTDTQYF
CDR3nt: TGTGCCAGCAGCGCAAGGGGACAGGGCACAGATACGCAGTATTTT

v_gene: TRBV5-1
d_gene: TRBD1
abundance: .
j_gene: TRBJ1-1
CDR3aa: CASSFAQGENTEAFF
CDR3nt: TGCGCCAGCAGCTTCGCTCAGGGGGAGAACACTGAAGCTTTCTTT

v_gene: TRBV4-1
d_gene: .
abundance: .
j_gene: TRBJ2-7
CDR3aa: CASSQTYRFPSDEQYF
CDR3nt: TGCGCCAGCAGCCAAACCTACAGGTTCCCCTCGGACGAGCAGTACTTC

v_gene: TRBV11-3
d_gene: TRBD2
abundance: .
j_gene: TRBJ2-2
CDR3aa: CASSLSLAGATGELFF
CDR3nt: TGTGCCAGCAGCTTGTCTTTAGCGGGGGCCACCGGGGAGCTGTTTTTT